Listed below are T cell receptor beta chains from one sample, sequenced in a study of T cell repertoires in cytomegalovirus infection. TCRdb re-called the reads through MiXCR, storing one row per CDR3 protein. Among approximately 200,000 distinct CDR3 sequences, approximately 22% were seen once, and the ten largest hold roughly 18%. The sequenced sample was CD8+ T cells from PBMCs. The receptors derive from a human donor in good health (CMV status not recorded). Some clones in this sample may be carry-over from other donors' samples. Both conserved end residues are part of each CDR3. Each record gives: clone size, V gene, J gene, D gene, CDR3 DNA, CDR3 protein. A D gene is named only where the DNA matches it firmly. Size is omitted from some rows. Given values are once, few, many or a class for expanded clones.

>once|TRBV20-1|TRBJ2-7|TRBD2
TGCAGTGTAGGGGACTATCTTTCCTACGAGCGGTACTTC
CSVGDYLSYERYF
>.|TRBV7-9|TRBJ1-2|.
TGTGCCAGCAGCTCCCGTGGGGGGCGCGTAGGCTACACCTTC
CASSSRGGRVGYTF
>.|TRBV4-1|TRBJ2-1|.
TGCGCCAGCAGCCAAGAAAGGGGGGGGGATAATGAGCAGTTCTTC
CASSQERGGDNEQFF
>.|TRBV28|TRBJ2-1|TRBD2
TGTGCCAGCAGTTTCAGCGGGGGGGAGAAGTTCTTC
CASSFSGGEKFF
>few|TRBV7-9|TRBJ2-5|.
TGTGCCAGCACCACGTGGACTGACCAAGAGACCCAGTACTTC
CASTTWTDQETQYF
>many|TRBV29-1|TRBJ1-5|TRBD1
TGCAGCGTCGGACAGGGGTCTTCCAATCAGCCCCAGCATTTT
CSVGQGSSNQPQHF
>many|TRBV28|TRBJ1-2|.
TGTGCCAGCAGTTTAAACGGGGTCGGCTTGTTTTATGGCTACACCTTC
CASSLNGVGLFYGYTF
>.|TRBV20-1|TRBJ1-2|TRBD1
TGCAGTGCTAGAAACAGGGGCGACTATGGCTACACCTTC
CSARNRGDYGYTF
>many|TRBV25-1|TRBJ1-1|.
TGTGCCAGCAGTGAATATCACAAGGGCGACACTGAAGCTTTCTTT
CASSEYHKGDTEAFF
>few|TRBV27|TRBJ2-3|.
TGTGCCAGCAGTTTGCAGGGATTAGCAGATACGCAGTATTTT
CASSLQGLADTQYF
>.|TRBV4-3|TRBJ1-1|.
TGCGCCAGCAGCCAAGACCCTTGGCCATTGAACACTGAAGCTTTCTTT
CASSQDPWPLNTEAFF
>many|TRBV7-6|TRBJ2-5|.
TGTGCCAGCAGCCCCGTATTGGAAGAGACCCAGTACTTC
CASSPVLEETQYF